These 20 T cell receptor beta chains were all obtained from the same sample, sequenced in a study of cytomegalovirus exposure and HLA in healthy donors. With 60 Vbeta and 13 Jbeta primers, the PCR was carried out. Method: immunoSEQ multiplex PCR; TCRdb's copy keeps in-frame clones and lacks some. The sample gives 150,000 to 200,000 clones, approximately 78% of which show up once; 0.96% is in the top ten. The sequenced sample was PBMCs. The receptors originated from a girl aged 2 to 9 in good health and CMV-seropositive.

This chain links TRBV30 with TRBJ1-3; the match to TRBD1 covers 7 bases. CDR1 is GTSNPN and CDR2 is SVGIG in the germline V gene (reference sequence). V was clipped by 3 bases and J by 0 bases; unmatched bases: 8. This CDR3 is 16 amino acids long. Here the CDR3 DNA reads TGTGCCTGGAGGAGGGGGCGATTGAGCTCTGGAAACACCATATATTTT. Amino acids: CAWRRGRLSSGNTIYF.

V gene TRBV5-4 combines with J gene TRBJ2-7; D remains unclear. Between the trimmed V and J ends, which lost 1 base and 4 bases, there was a span of 9 bases. CDR3 length: 13 residues. Germline CDR1 SGHNT, CDR2 YYREEE (reference sequence). The CDR3 loop reads CASSLRGKYEQYF. Here the CDR3 DNA reads TGTGCCAGCAGCTTGCGAGGAAAATACGAGCAGTACTTC.

The chain recombines TRBV27 with TRBJ2-1; perhaps TRBD2 as D (5 bases). The CDR3 length is 16 residues. With 3 bases removed from V and 0 bases from J, the gap between germline ends came to 12 bases. Per the germline V gene, CDR1 is MNHEY and CDR2 is SMNVEV (reference sequence). CDR3 sequence (DNA): TGTGCCAGCAGTTTCTCGGACTTGAGCTCCTACAATGAGCAGTTCTTC. This sequence encodes CASSFSDLSSYNEQFF.

This chain uses TRBV19 with TRBJ2-3, with D possibly matching TRBD2 (6 bases). Germline V CDR1 and CDR2: LNHDA, SQIVND (reference sequence). The CDR3 sequence is 15 residues long. Trimming stripped 9 bases from V and 1 base from J, with 17 bases between. CDR3 residues: CASQGTGVGTDTQYF. CDR3 nucleotide sequence: TGTGCCAGCCAAGGGACGGGAGTGGGCACAGATACGCAGTATTTT.

The CDR3 coding sequence is TGTGCCAGCAGCCGGGCCCTACGTGGCGGGAGTGGCTACGAGCAGTACTTC. Its translation is CASSRALRGGSGYEQYF. The chain links TRBV7-9 to TRBJ2-7, with TRBD2 matching over 7 bases. Germline trimming cut 5 bases from V and 3 bases from J; bases unmatched to any gene: 16. This CDR3 spans 17 amino acids. Germline assignment: CDR1 SEHNR and CDR2 FQNEAQ (reference sequence).

This chain links TRBV4-2 with TRBJ2-2; maybe TRBD2 (6 bases). Germline values: CDR1 LGHNA, CDR2 YNFKEQ. This CDR3 is 16 amino acids long. V was cut by 3 bases and J by 3 bases, with 14 bases left in between. The CDR3 DNA reads as TGTGCCAGCAGCCATCTCAGCGGGTACGACACCGGGGAGCTGTTTTTT. Translated, it gives CASSHLSGYDTGELFF.

This clone showed up just once. The chain has TRBV6-5 and TRBJ2-7; TRBD2 aligns across 8 bases. The CDR3 totals 15 residues. Trimming took 2 bases from V and 0 from J; bases not matched to a gene: 3. Per the germline V gene, CDR1 is MNHEY and CDR2 is SVGAGI. In nucleotides, the CDR3 is TGTGCCAGCAGTTACGGCAGCGGGGGCTCCTACGAGCAGTACTTC. Translating gives CASSYGSGGSYEQYF.

This clone appeared a few times. The rearrangement joins TRBV29-1 to TRBJ2-1; unclear D gene. Trimming removed 4 bases from V and 10 bases from J, with 8 bases in between. Germline values: CDR1 SQVTM, CDR2 ANQGSEA. CDR3 length: 10 residues. The CDR3 loop is CSVAHREQFF. The CDR3 DNA follows: TGCAGCGTTGCCCATAGAGAGCAGTTCTTC.

The chain has TRBV19 and TRBJ2-1, with 12 bases fitting TRBD2. V was pared by 5 bases and J by 5 bases, with 10 bases of the junction left unmatched. The CDR3 is 17 amino acids. Per germline, CDR1 LNHDA and CDR2 SQIVND (reference sequence). This CDR3 is CASSRRLAGVINNEQFF. DNA for the CDR3: TGTGCCAGTAGTCGACGACTAGCGGGGGTAATTAACAATGAGCAGTTCTTC.

The chain joins TRBV25-1 to TRBJ2-1; 14 nucleotides agree with TRBD2. J was trimmed by 12 bases and V by 6 bases; bases with no gene match: 10. This CDR3 region has 15 residues. The germline V gene has CDR1 MGHDK and CDR2 SYGVNS. The CDR3 DNA reads as TGTGCCAGCAGCGGTGGGACTAGCGGGAGCGTGGTGCAGTTCTTC. It encodes CASSGGTSGSVVQFF.

The chain uses TRBV5-4 and TRBJ2-3; 13 bases map to TRBD2. J gave up 5 bases and V 4 bases, and 7 bases lay outside the gene matches. This CDR3 contains 16 residues. Germline CDR1 is SGHNT and CDR2 is YYREEE (reference sequence). DNA of the CDR3: TGTGCCAGCAGCCGTGGACTAGCGGGAGCAATAGATACGCAGTATTTT. The encoded protein is CASSRGLAGAIDTQYF.

The chain is built from TRBV6-5 and TRBJ1-1; a possible D gene is TRBD1 (5 bases). The germline CDR1 and CDR2 sequences are MNHEY and SVGAGI. V dropped 5 bases and J dropped 7 bases, with 11 bases sitting between them. This CDR3 contains 12 residues. CDR3 sequence reads: CASSRGAGEAFF. The CDR3 bases are TGTGCCAGCAGTAGGGGCGCCGGTGAAGCTTTCTTT.

This clone was counted a single time. The chain employs TRBV28 and TRBJ2-6; 7 bases are a match to TRBD2. CDR3 length: 16 amino acids. With 9 bases clipped from V and 0 bases from J, the junction kept 8 bases outside the gene matches. The germline gives CDR1 MDHEN, CDR2 SYDVKM. The CDR3 is CASIRAGASGANVLTF. The CDR3 DNA is TGTGCCAGTATCAGGGCGGGAGCCTCTGGGGCCAACGTCCTGACTTTC.

CDR3 protein: CAWSVPPRVQFF. CDR3 sequence (DNA): TGTGCCTGGAGTGTACCCCCTCGGGTGCAGTTCTTC. The genes are TRBV30 and TRBJ2-1; no firm D call. Germline CDR1 reads GTSNPN; CDR2 reads SVGIG (reference sequence). The CDR3 loop spans 12 amino acids. Trimming removed 0 bases from V and 12 bases from J, with 12 bases in between.

In DNA form, the CDR3 reads TGTGCCAGCAGCACAAGCGGGAGTGACACCGGGGAGCTGTTTTTT. Its translation: CASSTSGSDTGELFF. The chain links TRBV9 to TRBJ2-2; 8 bases fit TRBD2. CDR3 size: 15 residues. Germline CDR1 and CDR2: SGDLS and YYNGEE. With V trimmed by 4 bases and J by 3 bases, 5 bases remained unmatched.

The rearrangement joins TRBV4-1 to TRBJ2-7; 15 bases are a match to TRBD2. This CDR3 contains 15 residues. The ends lost 3 bases at V and 5 bases at J; junction bases unmatched: 2. From germline, CDR1 is MGHRA and CDR2 YSYEKL. The CDR3 loop is CASSQGLAGGDEQYF. The CDR3, as DNA: TGCGCCAGCAGCCAGGGACTAGCGGGAGGTGACGAGCAGTACTTC.

This rearrangement joins TRBV4-2 to TRBJ1-4, with TRBD1 matching 8 bases. V gave up 1 base and J gave up 6 bases; unmatched junction bases: 4. The germline V gene has CDR1 LGHNA and CDR2 YNFKEQ. The length of the CDR3 is 15 residues. Here the CDR3 reads CASSQGTGSDEKLFF. The CDR3 DNA reads TGTGCCAGCAGCCAAGGGACAGGGAGTGATGAAAAACTGTTTTTT.

This chain links TRBV19 with TRBJ2-5; D ambiguous. The V gene's germline CDR1 is LNHDA and CDR2 SQIVND (reference sequence). CDR3 size: 13 residues. V dropped 5 bases and J dropped 4 bases, with 11 bases sitting between them. Written as DNA, the CDR3 is TGTGCCAGTAGTCAAAGCAGGCGAGAGACCCAGTACTTC. Encoded protein: CASSQSRRETQYF.

The rearrangement links TRBV6-1 to TRBJ1-1; TRBD1 agrees at 7 bases. Unmatched junction bases numbered 15, after V lost 2 bases and J lost 3 bases. CDR3 length: 18 residues. Germline assignment: CDR1 MNHNS and CDR2 SASEGT. For the CDR3, the DNA is TGTGCCAGCAGTGAATGGGTGGCCCGACGACAGGGTGACACTGAAGCTTTCTTT. It encodes CASSEWVARRQGDTEAFF.

This clone has a single count. The chain joins TRBV30 to TRBJ1-5; possible D gene TRBD1, 5 bases. Trimming removed 5 bases at V and 7 bases at J, with 12 bases between. The CDR3 is 12 amino acids. The germline V gene has CDR1 GTSNPN and CDR2 SVGIG (reference sequence). CDR3 nucleotides: TGTGCCTGGGGGAGGGGAAACCAGCCCCAGCATTTT. It codes for CAWGRGNQPQHF.